The 22 T cell receptor beta chains reported below all come from one sample, sequenced in a study of blood T cell repertoires in COVID-19. The method was immunoSEQ multiplex PCR; TCRdb's version includes in-frame clones alone and lacks a portion of them. The table shows hundreds of thousands of clones, with about nine tenths occurring only once. The sequencing input was PBMCs or T cells enriched from blood (not recorded which). The receptors here all came from a middle-aged woman with acute COVID-19.

This clone was seen only a few times. This rearrangement joins TRBV28 to TRBJ1-2; 7 bases are shared with TRBD1. The CDR3 extends over 14 amino acids. With 2 bases clipped from V and 0 bases from J, the junction kept 0 bases outside the gene matches. Germline V gene sequence: CDR1 MDHEN, CDR2 SYDVKM. In DNA, the CDR3 is TGTGCCAGCAGTTTACAGGGGGCTAACTATGGCTACACCTTC. Protein product: CASSLQGANYGYTF.

The genes are TRBV19 and TRBJ1-5; no reliable D call. This CDR3 has 17 residues. The V end lost 6 bases, the J end lost 0 bases, and 18 bases lay between the germline ends. Germline V lookup: CDR1 LNHDA, CDR2 SQIVND (reference sequence). Written as DNA, the CDR3 is TGTGCCAGTAGCTCGGGAGTAGGGAGCTATAGCAATCAGCCCCAGCATTTT. Protein: CASSSGVGSYSNQPQHF. The variable domain in full, completed from reference TRBV19 and TRBJ1-5, reads DGGITQSPKYLFRKEGQNVTLSCEQNLNHDAMYWYRQDPGQGLRLIYYSQIVNDFQKGDIAEGYSVSREKKESFPLTVTSAQKNPTAFYLCASSSGVGSYSNQPQHFGDGTRLSIL.

The gene calls are TRBV18 and TRBJ2-1; 8 bases are a match to TRBD2. The V gene end was trimmed by 3 bases and the J gene end by 1 base; junction bases not matched to a gene: 8. CDR3 length: 17 amino acids. The germline CDR1 and CDR2 sequences are KGHSH and LQKENI. The chain's CDR3 is CASSPQQLAESYNEQFF. The CDR3 coding sequence is TGTGCCAGCTCACCCCAGCAACTAGCGGAGTCCTACAATGAGCAGTTCTTC.

The CDR3 loop is CASSLWAQPQHF. The CDR3 DNA is TGTGCCAGCAGTTTATGGGCTCAGCCCCAGCATTTT. This chain connects TRBV12-3 or TRBV12-4 to TRBJ1-5; D is ambiguous. The CDR3 contains 12 residues. V lost 2 bases to trimming and J lost 6 bases, with 5 bases between them.

The chain links TRBV5-6 to TRBJ2-7; 10 bases line up with TRBD2. J was trimmed by 4 bases and V by 4 bases; bases with no gene match: 11. CDR1 and CDR2 (germline): SGHDT, YYEEEE. The CDR3 runs 16 residues. The CDR3 reads CASSALSSGRSYEQYV. CDR3 nucleotide sequence: TGTGCCAGCAGCGCACTAAGTAGCGGGAGGAGTTACGAGCAGTACGTC.

The V gene is TRBV7-2, the J gene TRBJ2-2; 11 nucleotides match TRBD2. In germline, CDR1 is SGHTA, CDR2 FQGNSA. Trimming at V came to 4 bases and at J to 3 bases, leaving 4 bases not matched to a gene. The CDR3 contains 16 residues. The CDR3 DNA reads as TGTGCCAGCAGCTCCCGACTAGCGGGATACACCGGGGAGCTGTTTTTT. Translation gives CASSSRLAGYTGELFF.

V is TRBV5-1 and J is TRBJ2-1; weak D call: TRBD2 (6 bases). V lost 1 base and J lost 5, with 10 bases in between. The CDR3 sequence is 14 residues long. The germline gives CDR1 SGHRS, CDR2 YFSETQ. The CDR3 coding sequence is TGCGCCAGCAGCTTGACTAGCATCCACAATGAGCAGTTCTTC. Translation gives CASSLTSIHNEQFF.

V usage is TRBV7-8 and J usage is TRBJ2-2, with 7 bases matching TRBD2. The CDR3 extends over 15 amino acids. Germline CDR1 and CDR2: SGHVS and FQNEAQ. V trimming: 5 bases; J trimming: 7 bases; junction bases outside the gene matches: 10. Written as DNA, the CDR3 is TGTGCCAGCAGCGTCGCGGGAGCCTCGGGCGGGGAGCTGTTTTTT. It codes for CASSVAGASGGELFF.

V is TRBV6-5 and J is TRBJ1-6, with a weak D call TRBD1 (6 bases). This CDR3 has 14 residues. V lost 6 bases, J lost 4 bases, and 10 bases lay in between. Germline lookup yields CDR1 MNHEY and CDR2 SVGAGI. The CDR3 here is CASSTRGYNSPLHF. CDR3 bases: TGTGCCAGCAGCACCAGGGGTTATAATTCACCCCTCCACTTT.

The chain joins TRBV15 to TRBJ2-7, with D maybe TRBD1 (6 bases). CDR1 LNHNV and CDR2 YYDKDF come from the germline V gene (reference sequence). V dropped 1 base and J dropped 2 bases, with 12 bases sitting between them. CDR3 size: 15 residues. The CDR3 DNA follows: TGTGCCACCAGCAGAGGGAATACAGGGACCTACGAGCAGTACTTC. Translation: CATSRGNTGTYEQYF.

This sequence joins TRBV6-2 or TRBV6-3 and TRBJ2-7; D is ambiguous. Germline loops: CDR1 MNHEY, CDR2 SVGEGT. V lost 6 bases, J lost 2 bases, and 8 bases lay in between. The CDR3 covers 12 residues. Here the CDR3 DNA reads TGTGCCAGCAGCCCCAGAACCTACGAGCAGTACGTC. Translating gives CASSPRTYEQYV.

This chain joins TRBV18 and TRBJ1-1; TRBD1 agrees at 7 bases. CDR3 length: 14 amino acids. J was trimmed by 6 bases and V by 3 bases; bases with no gene match: 7. CDR1 and CDR2 (germline): KGHSH, LQKENI. This CDR3 reads CASSPGQSQAEAFF. For the CDR3, the DNA is TGTGCCAGCTCACCGGGACAGTCGCAAGCTGAAGCTTTCTTT. Filled out from reference TRBV18 and TRBJ1-1, the complete variable domain reads NAGVMQNPRHLVRRRGQEARLRCSPMKGHSHVYWYRQLPEEGLKFMVYLQKENIIDESGMPKERFSAEFPKEGPSILRIQQVVRGDSAAYFCASSPGQSQAEAFFGQGTRLTVV.

V is TRBV18 and J is TRBJ1-1, with a weak D call TRBD1 (5 bases). Trimming shortened V by 6 bases and J by 7 bases, and 15 bases separated the two germline ends. Germline CDR1 KGHSH, CDR2 LQKENI. This CDR3 has 13 amino acids. The CDR3 coding sequence is TGTGCCAGCTCCCCGGGGGAGCAGAGTGAAGCTTTCTTT. This translates into CASSPGEQSEAFF.

The genes are TRBV29-1 and TRBJ1-1, with 8 bases fitting TRBD1. V shed 4 bases, J shed 8 bases, and the junction held 0 bases outside the gene matches. The CDR3 extends over 10 amino acids. Germline V gene sequence: CDR1 SQVTM, CDR2 ANQGSEA. The CDR3 reads CSVGTGEAFF. The CDR3 DNA sequence: TGCAGCGTTGGGACAGGGGAAGCTTTCTTT.

The rearrangement uses TRBV7-9 and TRBJ1-2, with D unclear. Per the germline V gene, CDR1 is SEHNR and CDR2 is FQNEAQ (reference sequence). The CDR3 extends over 14 amino acids. V dropped 5 bases and J dropped 6 bases, with 16 bases sitting between them. The CDR3 coding sequence is TGTGCCAGCAGCCTCCGGAGTCGGAGACATGGCTACACCTTC. It codes for CASSLRSRRHGYTF.

The V call is TRBV5-6, the J call TRBJ2-7, with D possibly being TRBD1 (5 bases). The CDR3 runs to 17 residues. In germline, CDR1 is SGHDT, CDR2 YYEEEE. Trimming took off 6 bases at V and 4 bases at J, with 26 bases between the two ends. CDR3 in amino acids: CASTIGTGWQRIYEQYF. CDR3 nucleotides: TGTGCCAGCACCATTGGCACAGGATGGCAAAGAATATACGAGCAGTACTTC.

The rearrangement links TRBV6-6 to TRBJ2-7, with D possibly TRBD2 on 5 matching bases. Germline lookup yields CDR1 MNHNY and CDR2 SVGAGI (reference sequence). This CDR3 has 14 residues. The V end was cut by 0 bases, the J end by 5 bases, with 11 bases between. The CDR3 sequence is CASSYSGGPNEQYF. The DNA of the CDR3 is TGTGCCAGCAGTTACTCGGGCGGGCCCAACGAGCAGTACTTC.

The V and J genes are TRBV18 and TRBJ1-2, with TRBD1 as a possible D gene (5 bases). Between the trimmed V and J ends, which lost 2 bases and 7 bases, there was a span of 23 bases. The CDR3 contains 17 residues. CDR1 is KGHSH, CDR2 LQKENI, per germline. Here the CDR3 reads CASSPERLLAGSGGYTF. CDR3 bases: TGTGCCAGCTCACCAGAGAGGTTATTGGCAGGGTCAGGTGGCTACACCTTC.

The chain has TRBV7-9 and TRBJ1-4; tentative D call: TRBD1 (5 bases). The CDR3 has 14 residues. Deletions cut 6 bases from V and 4 bases from J, with 12 bases between. The germline V gene encodes CDR1 SEHNR and CDR2 FQNEAQ (reference sequence). The CDR3 reads CASSLGHVNEKLFF. The CDR3 bases are TGTGCCAGCAGTCTAGGACACGTTAATGAAAAACTGTTTTTT.

The chain combines TRBV6-2 or TRBV6-3 with TRBJ1-1; D is ambiguous. Germline V gene data show CDR1 as MNHEY and CDR2 as SVGEGT. The CDR3 covers 15 residues. V lost 1 base to trimming and J lost 1 base, with 10 bases between them. CDR3 bases: TGTGCCAGCAGTTACTGGGCCAACCCGAACACTGAAGCTTTCTTT. Amino acid sequence: CASSYWANPNTEAFF.

The V gene is TRBV28, the J gene TRBJ2-7; no definite D call. The CDR3 totals 12 residues. V lost 5 bases and J 2 bases, leaving 7 bases between the germline ends. The germline gives CDR1 MDHEN, CDR2 SYDVKM. In DNA form, the CDR3 reads TGTGCCAGCAGTATACAAGCCTACGAGCAGTACTTC. It is translated as CASSIQAYEQYF.

The chain combines TRBV18 with TRBJ1-4; a possible D gene is TRBD1 (6 bases). Germline V gene data show CDR1 as KGHSH and CDR2 as LQKENI. Trimming shortened V by 0 bases and J by 4 bases, and 12 bases separated the two germline ends. The CDR3 sequence is 16 residues long. The CDR3 reads CASSPPSGGFNEKLFF. The CDR3 region has the DNA TGTGCCAGCTCACCACCGTCGGGGGGCTTTAATGAAAAACTGTTTTTT.